These T cell receptor beta chains were read from a single sample in a study of blood T cells in healthy people across ages. TCRdb redid the calling of the 5' RACE reads with MiXCR, one entry per CDR3 protein. The sample yields about 800,000 distinct CDR3 sequences, about half seen once. Sequencing was carried out using blood. These receptors originate from an older man in good health. Each CDR3 is given with its conserved first and last residue. Each record gives: V gene, D gene, clone size, J gene, CDR3 protein, CDR3 DNA. The D gene is left open where the match is weak. Rows give clone size only sometimes, using once, few, many, or a class for an expanded clone.

>TRBV7-2|TRBD1|.|TRBJ2-1
CASSFPTGASSYNEQFF
TGTGCCAGCAGCTTCCCGACAGGGGCGAGCTCCTACAATGAGCAGTTCTTC
>TRBV20-1|.|.|TRBJ2-1
CSASPGLSYNEQFF
TGCAGTGCTTCCCCGGGACTGTCATACAATGAGCAGTTCTTC
>TRBV5-1|.|many|TRBJ2-3
CASSLSPGGTDTQYF
TGCGCCAGCAGCTTGTCTCCGGGCGGCACAGATACGCAGTATTTT
>TRBV6-5|.|many|TRBJ2-3
CASSYSGDTQYF
TGTGCCAGCAGTTACTCTGGAGATACGCAGTATTTT
>TRBV27|TRBD2|.|TRBJ2-7
CATHSGSYHEQYF
TGTGCCACCCATAGCGGGAGTTATCACGAGCAGTACTTC
>TRBV9|.|.|TRBJ2-7
CASSPGRDTREREQYF
TGTGCCAGCAGCCCAGGACGGGATACACGGGAAAGGGAGCAGTACTTC
>TRBV18|TRBD1|.|TRBJ2-3
CASSRSTGPTDTQYF
TGTGCCAGCTCACGGTCGACAGGGCCCACAGATACGCAGTATTTT
>TRBV20-1|.|.|TRBJ1-2
CSAQDKNYGYTF
TGCAGTGCCCAAGACAAGAACTATGGCTACACCTTC
>TRBV6-4|.|.|TRBJ2-1
CVSSEDDEQFF
TGTGTCAGCAGTGAGGACGATGAGCAGTTCTTC
>TRBV5-1|.|few|TRBJ2-5
CASSWGNGTFQETQYF
TGCGCCAGCAGCTGGGGAAACGGGACATTCCAAGAGACCCAGTACTTC
>TRBV10-1|.|many|TRBJ2-5
CASSDRTGRGETQYF
TGCGCCAGCAGTGACCGGACAGGCCGGGGGGAGACCCAGTACTTC
>TRBV7-8|.|.|TRBJ2-5
CASSPRSTQRQKETQYF
TGTGCCAGCAGCCCGCGTTCGACGCAGCGACAAAAAGAGACCCAGTACTTC
>TRBV27|.|.|TRBJ2-7
CASSSSARTSGSSYEQYF
.
>TRBV9|TRBD2|.|TRBJ2-3
CASRVAGGDTDTQYF
TGTGCCAGCAGAGTAGCGGGAGGGGACACAGATACGCAGTATTTT
>TRBV6-4|.|.|TRBJ1-1
CASSRAPGTEAFF
TGTGCCAGCAGTAGGGCCCCGGGCACTGAAGCTTTCTTT
>TRBV29-1|.|.|TRBJ1-2
CSVENGSRGYTF
TGCAGCGTTGAAAATGGGAGTCGTGGCTACACCTTC
>TRBV29-1|TRBD2|many|TRBJ2-1
CSVKSGTSQNEQFF
TGCAGCGTTAAAAGCGGGACTTCCCAAAATGAGCAGTTCTTC
>TRBV6-2/TRBV6-3|.|.|TRBJ2-7
CASRRERSMGYEQYF
TGTGCCAGCAGGAGAGAAAGGTCGATGGGCTACGAGCAGTACTTC
>TRBV7-3|TRBD1|once|TRBJ1-4
CASSPGTGNEKLFF
TGTGCCAGCAGCCCTGGGACAGGAAATGAGAAACTGTTTTTT
>TRBV28|.|.|TRBJ2-5
CASSFRGTLYF
TGTGCCAGCAGTTTCAGAGGGACTCTGTACTTC
>TRBV7-6|.|few|TRBJ2-1
CASSLNRDPNNEQFF
TGTGCCAGCAGCCTGAACCGGGACCCCAACAATGAGCAGTTCTTC
>TRBV4-3|TRBD2|many|TRBJ2-7
CASSPGLAGGTYEQYF
TGCGCCAGCAGCCCCGGACTAGCGGGAGGCACCTACGAGCAGTACTTC
>TRBV20-1|TRBD2|.|TRBJ2-1
CSARDLSTSGRWVGQFF
TGCAGTGCTAGAGACCTCTCGACTAGCGGGAGGTGGGTTGGGCAGTTCTTC
>TRBV10-3|.|.|TRBJ2-3
CAITGFGTDTRYF
TGTGCCATCACAGGGTTCGGCACAGATACGCGGTATTTT
>TRBV7-2|TRBD2|.|TRBJ2-7
CASSLASGGGAYEQYF
TGTGCCAGCAGCTTAGCGTCGGGCGGGGGGGCCTACGAGCAGTACTTC
>TRBV4-1|.|few|TRBJ1-5
CASSQAQGTPQPQHF
TGCGCCAGCAGCCAAGCACAAGGGACCCCTCAGCCCCAGCATTTT
>TRBV20-1|.|.|TRBJ2-1
CSASGGTEQFF
TGCAGTGCTAGTGGTGGGACTGAGCAGTTCTTC
>TRBV5-4|.|.|TRBJ2-6
CASSVLTGANVLTF
TGTGCCAGCAGCGTACTAACGGGGGCCAACGTCCTGACTTTC
>TRBV6-4|.|.|TRBJ2-1
CASSSTSSSYNEQFF
TGTGCCAGCAGCTCCACGTCAAGCTCCTACAATGAGCAGTTCTTC
>TRBV11-1|.|.|TRBJ2-6
CASSLDGGGTNVLTF
TGTGCCAGCAGCTTAGATGGTGGTGGGACCAACGTCCTGACTTTC
>TRBV12-3/TRBV12-4|TRBD2|.|TRBJ2-1
CASRPGTSGWNEQFF
TGTGCCAGCAGGCCCGGGACTAGCGGATGGAATGAGCAGTTCTTC
>TRBV6-4|.|.|TRBJ2-3
CATKRSGQLTDTQYF
TGTGCCACTAAGAGGAGCGGTCAGCTCACAGATACGCAGTATTTT
>TRBV7-9|TRBD1|few|TRBJ2-7
CASSRGGQGYYEQYF
TGTGCCAGCAGCCGAGGGGGACAGGGGTACTACGAGCAGTACTTC
>TRBV14|TRBD2|once|TRBJ2-1
CASSQTASGGAGQFF
TGTGCCAGCAGCCAAACGGCTAGCGGGGGGGCTGGTCAGTTCTTC
>TRBV29-1|.|once|TRBJ2-7
CSVVGDTKSCEQYF
TGCAGCGTTGTGGGGGATACGAAGTCCTGCGAGCAGTACTTC
>TRBV20-1|.|few|TRBJ2-7
CSARVRPGLNEQYF
TGCAGTGCTAGAGTTCGTCCAGGGCTCAACGAGCAGTACTTC
>TRBV4-1|.|.|TRBJ2-3
CASSQDSHTDTQYF
TGCGCCAGCAGCCAAGATTCTCACACAGATACGCAGTATTTT
>TRBV7-2|.|.|TRBJ1-2
CASSPRGNYGYTF
TGTGCCAGCAGCCCCCGGGGGAACTATGGCTACACCTTC
>TRBV7-9|.|.|TRBJ2-5
CASSLPGESPPKYF
TGTGCCAGCAGCTTACCCGGGGAATCGCCACCCAAGTACTTC
>TRBV20-1|.|once|TRBJ2-1
CSARGSSSYNEQFF
TGCAGTGCTCGAGGGTCGAGCTCCTACAATGAGCAGTTCTTC
>TRBV7-9|.|.|TRBJ2-7
CASSQGGRSSYEQYF
TGTGCCAGCAGCCAAGGGGGGAGAAGCTCCTACGAGCAGTACTTC
>TRBV29-1|TRBD2|few|TRBJ2-1
CSVDGGLAGGGYNEQFF
TGCAGCGTTGATGGGGGGCTAGCGGGAGGCGGGTACAATGAGCAGTTCTTC
>TRBV28|.|.|TRBJ2-7
CASSSPTGTDPYEQYF
TGTGCCAGCAGTTCCCCAACCGGGACCGACCCCTACGAGCAGTACTTC
>TRBV12-3/TRBV12-4|.|.|TRBJ1-1
CASSPGNPTEAFF
TGTGCCAGCAGCCCAGGAAATCCGACTGAAGCTTTCTTT
>TRBV12-3/TRBV12-4|TRBD1|.|TRBJ1-2
CASSPPGTGGQGYTF
TGTGCCAGCAGTCCCCCCGGGACAGGGGGGCAGGGCTACACCTTC
>TRBV20-1|.|.|TRBJ2-2
CSASDTITGELFF
TGCAGTGCTAGTGATACAATCACCGGGGAGCTGTTTTTT
>TRBV4-2|TRBD1|.|TRBJ1-2
CASSQGRTGGGYTF
TGTGCCAGCAGCCAAGGGAGGACAGGGGGTGGCTACACCTTC
>TRBV12-3/TRBV12-4|.|.|TRBJ1-5
CASTHPGWGQPQHF
TGTGCCAGCACCCACCCGGGGTGGGGGCAGCCCCAGCATTTT
>TRBV11-1|TRBD2|.|TRBJ2-7
CASSLSGVRRGAGRSSYEQYF
TGTGCCAGCAGCTTAAGCGGGGTCCGGAGAGGAGCGGGAAGATCCTCCTACGAGCAGTACTTC
>TRBV5-1|.|.|TRBJ2-3
CASSGSERTDTQYF
TGCGCCAGCAGCGGATCTGAACGCACAGATACGCAGTATTTT
>TRBV18|.|few|TRBJ2-1
CASSPQRGLDEQFF
TGTGCCAGCTCACCACAAAGGGGGTTGGATGAGCAGTTCTTC